These 14 T cell receptor beta chains were sequenced from one sample in a study of OX40 agonist ivuxolimab in advanced cancers. The table came from immunoSEQ multiplex PCR; TCRdb's copy has only in-frame clones and leaves some out. The table shows 15,000 to 20,000 clones, with 73% occurring only once. The sequences come from CD4+ or CD8+ T cells sorted from blood, collected in a trial of the OX40 agonist ivuxolimab. The receptor source for this set is an adult with an advanced solid tumor such as melanoma, head and neck, liver or kidney cancer.

The chain combines TRBV7-8 with TRBJ2-2, with unresolved D. The length of the CDR3 is 17 residues. V was trimmed by 1 base and J by 5 bases, leaving 17 bases between them. Germline CDR1 reads SGHVS; CDR2 reads FQNEAQ. The DNA of the CDR3 is TGTGCCAGCAGCTTAGGAAGCGTTCTTAGAGGAACCGGGGAGCTGTTTTTT. Its translation is CASSLGSVLRGTGELFF.

The chain employs TRBV5-6 and TRBJ2-7; D perhaps matches TRBD2 (5 bases). V lost 0 bases and J 0 bases, leaving 7 bases between the germline ends. This CDR3 region has 14 residues. In germline, CDR1 is SGHDT, CDR2 YYEEEE. The CDR3 sequence: CASSLVGNSYEQYF. CDR3 in DNA: TGTGCCAGCAGCTTGGTCGGGAACTCCTACGAGCAGTACTTC.

The genes are TRBV14 and TRBJ2-7, with TRBD1 matching over 10 bases. This CDR3 is 16 amino acids long. Unmatched junction bases numbered 8, after V lost 4 bases and J lost 2 bases. The V gene's germline CDR1 is SGHDN and CDR2 FVKESK. CDR3 region: CASSRSGTGEPYEQYF. The CDR3 bases are TGTGCCAGCAGCCGATCCGGGACAGGGGAGCCCTACGAGCAGTACTTC. Filled out from reference TRBV14 and TRBJ2-7, the complete variable domain reads EAGVTQFPSHSVIEKGQTVTLRCDPISGHDNLYWYRRVMGKEIKFLLHFVKESKQDESGMPNNRFLAERTGGTYSTLKVQPAELEDSGVYFCASSRSGTGEPYEQYFGPGTRLTVT.

The V and J genes are TRBV4-1 and TRBJ2-7; perhaps TRBD2 as D (6 bases). Germline-derived CDR1 and CDR2 are MGHRA and YSYEKL. Trimming left V 0 bases short and J 5 bases short, with 8 bases between. This CDR3 has 13 amino acids. The CDR3 here is CASSQDLAHEQYF. CDR3 coding DNA: TGCGCCAGCAGCCAAGACCTAGCGCACGAGCAGTACTTC.

The chain uses TRBV11-2 and TRBJ2-3; 7 bases line up with TRBD1. The ends lost 4 bases at V and 0 bases at J; junction bases unmatched: 4. Germline assignment: CDR1 SGHAT and CDR2 FQNNGV. The CDR3 totals 15 residues. DNA of the CDR3: TGTGCCAGCAGCTCAGTGACAGGGAGCACAGATACGCAGTATTTT. This encodes CASSSVTGSTDTQYF.

V is TRBV28 and J is TRBJ2-5; TRBD1 is a possible D gene (6 bases). With 5 bases removed from V and 5 bases from J, the gap between germline ends came to 18 bases. The CDR3 has 15 residues. The germline V gene encodes CDR1 MDHEN and CDR2 SYDVKM. The CDR3: CASSGQSWLEETQYF. CDR3 nucleotide sequence: TGTGCCAGCAGTGGACAGTCCTGGTTGGAGGAGACCCAGTACTTC.

V gene TRBV7-9 combines with J gene TRBJ2-3; tentatively, D is TRBD1 (6 bases). The V end was cut by 3 bases, the J end by 2 bases, with 9 bases between. CDR3 size: 14 residues. Germline CDR1 reads SEHNR; CDR2 reads FQNEAQ (reference sequence). In DNA, the CDR3 is TGTGCCAGCAGCTTCCAGGGGCACACAGATACGCAGTATTTT. This gives the protein CASSFQGHTDTQYF. Variable domain in full (rest from reference TRBV7-9 and TRBJ2-3): DTGVSQNPRHKITKRGQNVTFRCDPISEHNRLYWYRQTLGQGPEFLTYFQNEAQLEKSRLLSDRFSAERPKGSFSTLEIQRTEQGDSAMYLCASSFQGHTDTQYFGPGTRLTVL.

The chain combines TRBV2 with TRBJ2-1, with a weak D call TRBD2 (6 bases). The V end was cut by 7 bases, the J end by 5 bases, with 15 bases between. Germline V gene sequence: CDR1 SNHLY, CDR2 FYNNEI. The CDR3 is 14 residues long. The CDR3 protein is CASITGEGNNEQFF. Written as DNA, the CDR3 is TGTGCCAGCATTACGGGAGAAGGGAACAATGAGCAGTTCTTC.

This rearrangement joins TRBV19 to TRBJ1-1; 8 nucleotides match TRBD1. V was pared by 3 bases and J by 4 bases, with 4 bases of the junction left unmatched. There are 14 residues in the CDR3. In germline, CDR1 is LNHDA, CDR2 SQIVND (reference sequence). The DNA of the CDR3 is TGTGCCAGTAGTATCAAACAGGGGGGCACTGAAGCTTTCTTT. Translating it yields CASSIKQGGTEAFF.

The chain uses TRBV6-1 and TRBJ1-1; 9 positions match TRBD1. CDR3 length: 12 amino acids. J was trimmed by 4 bases and V by 6 bases; bases with no gene match: 0. Germline V CDR1 and CDR2: MNHNS, SASEGT. The CDR3: CASRDRGTEAFF. CDR3 DNA: TGTGCCAGCAGGGACAGGGGCACTGAAGCTTTCTTT.

This rearrangement joins TRBV7-2 to TRBJ2-5; 9 nucleotides agree with TRBD1. J lost 2 bases, V lost 5 bases, and 9 bases had no gene match. CDR1 and CDR2 (germline): SGHTA, FQGNSA. The CDR3 length is 16 residues. The CDR3, as DNA: TGTGCCAGCAGCGCCCCACAGGGGGCTCGACAAGAGACCCAGTACTTC. This codes for CASSAPQGARQETQYF. Together with reference TRBV7-2 and TRBJ2-5, the CDR3 gives the full variable domain: GAGVSQSPSNKVTEKGKDVELRCDPISGHTALYWYRQSLGQGLEFLIYFQGNSAPDKSGLPSDRFSAERTGGSVSTLTIQRTQQEDSAVYLCASSAPQGARQETQYFGPGTRLLVL.

This rearrangement joins TRBV6-5 to TRBJ2-7; no firm D call. Deletions cut 8 bases from V and 1 base from J, with 12 bases between. Germline V CDR1 and CDR2: MNHEY, SVGAGI. This CDR3 spans 13 amino acids. CDR3 bases: TGTGCCAGCCTTCCGTCCGGTTCCTACGAGCAGTACTTC. Amino acid sequence: CASLPSGSYEQYF.

The rearrangement links TRBV7-9 to TRBJ2-3; a possible D gene is TRBD1 (6 bases). The length of the CDR3 is 15 residues. Trimming removed 5 bases at V and 0 bases at J, with 12 bases between. Germline lookup yields CDR1 SEHNR and CDR2 FQNEAQ (reference sequence). CDR3 DNA sequence: TGTGCCAGCAGCCAAGGACAGAGCAGCACAGATACGCAGTATTTT. This sequence encodes CASSQGQSSTDTQYF.

This clone was counted a few times. The V gene is TRBV2, the J gene TRBJ2-7, with D uncertain. The ends were cut back, 6 bases at V and 4 bases at J, with 19 bases in the middle. CDR3 size: 15 residues. Per germline, CDR1 SNHLY and CDR2 FYNNEI. CDR3 DNA: TGTGCCAGCAGCCCGAGTTTTTCCCGCCATTACGAGCAGTACTTC. Translating gives CASSPSFSRHYEQYF.